Listed below are T cell receptor beta chains from one sample, sequenced in a study of blood T cell repertoires in COVID-19. Generated by immunoSEQ multiplex PCR, the TCRdb table keeps only in-frame clones and is missing some. This table has roughly 100,000 clones, around 84% appearing once. The sequencing sample was made of peripheral blood. Receptors originate from a human donor in a cohort sampled during active COVID-19. The CDR3 runs from the conserved cysteine through the conserved F or W. D genes are given only for firm matches. Part of the rows lack a size; the others show once, few, many or a class for expanded clones.

TRBD2	TRBV4-3	-	TRBJ2-3	CASSQDLAGGRRSDTQYF	TGCGCCAGCAGCCAAGATTTAGCGGGGGGGAGAAGATCAGATACGCAGTATTTT
TRBD1	TRBV7-2	once	TRBJ1-5	CASSFLSGTGFYQPQHF	TGTGCCAGCAGCTTCTTATCCGGGACAGGGTTTTATCAGCCCCAGCATTTT
TRBD2	TRBV5-4	-	TRBJ2-2	CASSLDRGVETGELFF	TGTGCCAGCAGCTTGGACCGGGGGGTCGAAACCGGGGAGCTGTTTTTT
TRBD1	TRBV28	-	TRBJ2-7	CASSPTSGTGTYEQYF	TGTGCCAGCAGTCCTACTTCAGGGACAGGGACCTACGAGCAGTACTTC
TRBD2	TRBV9	-	TRBJ2-7	CASTPPGLSNEQYF	TGTGCCAGCACCCCCCCGGGACTATCGAACGAGCAGTACTTC
-	TRBV1	-	TRBJ2-1	CTSSQTAPRLAGAPTVYNEQFF	TGCACCAGCAGCCAAACCGCCCCACGACTAGCGGGGGCCCCTACCGTTTACAATGAGCAGTTCTTC
TRBD2	TRBV7-9	-	TRBJ2-5	CASSPRFYGGETQYF	TGTGCCAGCAGCCCCCGGTTCTACGGGGGGGAGACCCAGTACTTC
-	TRBV9	once	TRBJ2-4	CASSVSPLTGNIQYF	TGTGCCAGCAGCGTCTCTCCCCTAACGGGAAACATTCAGTACTTC
-	TRBV19	-	TRBJ1-1	CASSQTGFDTEAFF	TGTGCCAGTAGTCAGACAGGTTTCGACACTGAAGCTTTCTTT
TRBD2	TRBV28	-	TRBJ2-1	CASQRGGRVNEQFF	TGTGCCAGCCAGCGGGGGGGCCGGGTCAATGAGCAGTTCTTC
TRBD1	TRBV7-8	-	TRBJ1-3	CASSTVRGPGNTIYF	TGTGCCAGCAGCACTGTCAGGGGGCCTGGAAACACCATATATTTT
-	TRBV5-1	-	TRBJ1-1	CASSLARQDTEAFF	TGCGCCAGCAGCTTGGCGAGGCAAGACACTGAAGCTTTCTTT
-	TRBV14	-	TRBJ1-1	CASKLGGTRTEAFF	TGTGCCAGCAAGCTAGGGGGAACGAGGACTGAAGCTTTCTTT
TRBD1	TRBV2	-	TRBJ2-7	CASRDRGPEQYF	TGTGCCAGCAGGGACAGGGGACCCGAGCAGTACTTC
-	TRBV19	many	TRBJ1-6	CASSPGLPSSYNSPLHF	TGTGCCAGTAGTCCGGGACTCCCCAGCTCCTATAATTCACCCCTCCACTTT
-	TRBV9	-	TRBJ1-5	CASSGRFGIGNQPQHF	TGTGCCAGCAGTGGACGCTTCGGGATCGGGAATCAGCCCCAGCATTTT
TRBD2	TRBV6-6	-	TRBJ2-3	CASSYSQRGGTDTQYF	TGTGCCAGCAGTTATTCGCAGCGGGGGGGCACAGATACGCAGTATTTT
TRBD1	TRBV4-3	-	TRBJ1-2	CASSQGGGRRGYTF	TGCGCCAGCAGCCAAGGAGGGGGCAGAAGGGGCTACACCTTC
-	TRBV7-9	few	TRBJ2-7	CASTSDSSSSYEQYF	TGTGCCAGCACCTCGGACTCCTCGAGCTCCTACGAGCAGTACTTC
-	TRBV18	-	TRBJ1-1	CANLAGMNTEAFF	TGTGCCAACTTAGCCGGAATGAACACTGAAGCTTTCTTT
TRBD2	TRBV28	-	TRBJ2-5	CASRRGFEETQYF	TGTGCCAGCAGGCGGGGGTTTGAAGAGACCCAGTACTTC
TRBD1	TRBV24-1	-	TRBJ2-1	CATSETGSNNEQFF	TGTGCCACCAGCGAGACAGGGAGCAACAATGAGCAGTTCTTC
TRBD1	TRBV7-3	-	TRBJ2-7	CASSSRQGIGYEQYF	TGTGCCAGCAGCTCCCGACAGGGGATTGGCTACGAGCAGTACTTC
-	TRBV24-1	once	TRBJ2-2	CATSRGYTGELFF	TGTGCCACCAGCAGGGGTTACACCGGGGAGCTGTTTTTT
-	TRBV9	-	TRBJ2-2	CASSVGYILTGELFF	TGTGCCAGCAGCGTAGGGTACATTCTCACCGGGGAGCTGTTTTTT
TRBD2	TRBV11-3	-	TRBJ2-1	CASSPPSGGAYNEQFF	TGTGCCAGCAGCCCCCCAAGCGGGGGGGCCTACAATGAGCAGTTCTTC
-	TRBV28	few	TRBJ1-3	CASTAQASGNTIYF	TGTGCCAGCACCGCCCAGGCCTCTGGAAACACCATATATTTT
-	TRBV7-2	once	TRBJ2-3	CASSLRGGTANTQYF	TGTGCCAGCAGCTTACGGGGCGGGACGGCAAATACGCAGTATTTT
TRBD1	TRBV5-8	once	TRBJ1-5	CASSLGGQGGGQPQHF	TGTGCCAGCAGCTTGGGGGGACAGGGAGGAGGTCAGCCCCAGCATTTT
-	TRBV29-1	-	TRBJ2-1	CSVTPTSSEQFF	TGCAGCGTTACCCCGACTAGTAGTGAGCAGTTCTTC
-	TRBV2	-	TRBJ2-1	CASNLGSRYSYNEQFF	TGTGCCAGCAACCTGGGGAGCAGGTACTCCTACAATGAGCAGTTCTTC
-	TRBV18	once	TRBJ2-7	CASSPGAGRYFEQYF	TGTGCCAGCTCACCTGGGGCAGGCCGTTATTTCGAGCAGTACTTC
-	TRBV28	-	TRBJ2-1	CASSLVSYNEQFF	TGTGCCAGCAGCCTCGTTTCCTACAATGAGCAGTTCTTC
TRBD1	TRBV18	-	TRBJ1-2	CASSFMEQGRGYGYTF	TGTGCCAGCTCGTTTATGGAACAGGGGCGAGGGTATGGCTACACCTTC
-	TRBV24-1	few	TRBJ1-2	CATSDLRGYGYTF	TGTGCCACCAGTGATTTGCGGGGCTATGGCTACACCTTC
-	TRBV3-1/TRBV3-2	-	TRBJ1-5	CASSPTPSNQPQHF	TGTGCCAGCAGCCCCACTCCGAGCAATCAGCCCCAGCATTTT
-	TRBV7-5	once	TRBJ1-5	CARNYMSHRVPQHF	TGTGCCAGAAACTACATGAGCCATCGGGTTCCCCAGCATTTT
TRBD2	TRBV5-1	-	TRBJ2-3	CASSLWLTSPPDTQYF	TGCGCCAGCAGCTTGTGGCTGACTAGCCCCCCAGATACGCAGTATTTT
TRBD1	TRBV4-3	-	TRBJ1-2	CASSRILGTGYGYTF	TGCGCCAGCAGCCGGATACTTGGGACAGGATATGGCTACACCTTC
-	TRBV28	-	TRBJ2-2	CASSLGGLDTGELFF	TGTGCCAGCAGTCTAGGAGGGTTGGACACCGGGGAGCTGTTTTTT
TRBD1	TRBV6-5	-	TRBJ1-1	CASSPGTGTEAFF	TGTGCCAGCAGTCCCGGGACAGGGACTGAAGCTTTCTTT
-	TRBV6-2/TRBV6-3	-	TRBJ1-1	CASSTPALQGRTEAFF	TGTGCCAGCAGTACGCCAGCACTACAGGGCAGAACTGAAGCTTTCTTT
-	TRBV4-2	-	TRBJ1-2	CASSQARGGGTNYGYTF	TGTGCCAGCAGCCAAGCGAGGGGAGGGGGAACTAACTATGGCTACACCTTC
-	TRBV28	-	TRBJ2-7	CASSLKVQAGSIGEQYF	TGTGCCAGCAGTTTAAAAGTCCAGGCGGGGAGCATTGGCGAGCAGTACTTC
-	TRBV2	-	TRBJ2-7	CASSLGAGGGF	TGTGCCAGCAGTTTGGGGGCAGGAGGAGGCTTC
-	TRBV18	-	TRBJ1-2	CASSPSGQLNYGYTF	TGTGCCAGCTCACCATCAGGACAGCTGAACTATGGCTACACCTTC
-	TRBV28	-	TRBJ1-3	CASSVLSSGNTIYF	TGTGCCAGCAGTGTTCTTAGCTCTGGAAACACCATATATTTT
-	TRBV19	few	TRBJ1-5	CASGGRINQPQHF	TGTGCCAGCGGCGGGCGGATTAATCAACCCCAGCATTTT
-	TRBV14	-	TRBJ1-1	CASSLRAMNTEAFF	TGTGCCAGCAGCCTCAGGGCAATGAACACTGAAGCTTTCTTT
-	TRBV25-1	-	TRBJ2-7	CASSEGPVHEQYF	TGTGCCAGCAGTGAGGGGCCAGTCCACGAGCAGTACTTC